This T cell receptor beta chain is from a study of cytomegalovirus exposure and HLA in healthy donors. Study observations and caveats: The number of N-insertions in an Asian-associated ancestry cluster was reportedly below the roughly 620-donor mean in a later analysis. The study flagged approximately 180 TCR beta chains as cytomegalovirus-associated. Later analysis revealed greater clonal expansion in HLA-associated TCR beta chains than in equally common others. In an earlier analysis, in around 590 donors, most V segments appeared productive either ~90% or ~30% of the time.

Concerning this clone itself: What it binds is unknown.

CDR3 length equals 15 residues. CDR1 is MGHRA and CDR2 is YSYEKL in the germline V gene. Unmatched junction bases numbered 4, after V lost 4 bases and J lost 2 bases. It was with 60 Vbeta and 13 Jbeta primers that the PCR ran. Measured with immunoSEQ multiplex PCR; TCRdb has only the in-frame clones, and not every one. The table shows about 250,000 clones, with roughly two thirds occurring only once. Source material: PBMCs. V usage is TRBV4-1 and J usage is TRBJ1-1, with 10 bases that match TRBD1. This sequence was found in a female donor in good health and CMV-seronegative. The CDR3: CASSPDRGRNTEAFF. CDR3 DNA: TGCGCCAGCAGCCCCGACAGGGGGCGTAACACTGAAGCTTTCTTT.